This entry lists 22 T cell receptor beta chains sequenced from one sample in a study of shared clonotypes between healthy human individuals. In the naive CD8 group, cells lacked CD45RO and were positively selected for CCR7, so terminally differentiated effector memory CD45RA+ cells were left out. TCRdb's copy holds only in-frame clones and misses some; the assay was immunoSEQ multiplex PCR. The top ten hold more than 1.5% of the sample, which has around 2,000,000 clones, 85% to 95% seen once. Sequencing used naive CD8+ T cells from PBMCs. The receptors stem from a man aged 18 to 29 in good health. Some clones in this sample may be carry-over from other donors' samples.

The V call is TRBV25-1, the J call TRBJ1-1; 10 bases align to TRBD1. The CDR3 sequence is 15 residues long. Trimming took 6 bases from V and 6 from J; bases not matched to a gene: 10. Per the germline V gene, CDR1 is MGHDK and CDR2 is SYGVNS. This CDR3 reads CASRFSGTGVSEAFF. The CDR3 nucleotides are TGTGCCAGCAGATTTTCCGGGACAGGGGTATCTGAAGCTTTCTTT.

The J gene is TRBJ2-7, the V gene TRBV27; TRBD2 aligns across 8 bases. The V gene's germline CDR1 is MNHEY and CDR2 SMNVEV (reference sequence). With V trimmed by 6 bases and J by 5 bases, 9 bases remained unmatched. The CDR3 is made up of 14 amino acids. The DNA of the CDR3 is TGTGCCAGCAGCCTAAGCGGGAGCGGGGACGAGCAGTACTTC. Translation gives CASSLSGSGDEQYF.

This chain joins TRBV5-8 and TRBJ2-5; D possibly corresponds to TRBD2 (5 bases). The V gene's germline CDR1 is SGHTS and CDR2 YDEGEE. V lost 0 bases to trimming and J lost 9 bases, with 18 bases between them. The CDR3 length is 15 residues. CDR3 nucleotide sequence: TGTGCCAGCAGCTTGGTGGTAGCGCCCCGGGATGCCCAGTACTTC. Amino acid sequence: CASSLVVAPRDAQYF. Using reference TRBV5-8 and TRBJ2-5 for the parts outside the CDR3, the full variable domain is EAGVTQSPTHLIKTRGQQATLRCSPISGHTSVYWYQQALGLGLQFLLWYDEGEERNRGNFPPRFSGRQFPNYSSELNVNALELEDSALYLCASSLVVAPRDAQYFGPGTRLLVL.

This sequence joins TRBV27 and TRBJ1-4; 9 nucleotides align to TRBD1. The CDR3 has 17 residues. Germline trimming cut 5 bases from V and 5 bases from J; bases unmatched to any gene: 12. Looked up from germline, CDR1 is MNHEY and CDR2 is SMNVEV (reference sequence). This CDR3 is CASSPFPGQGSNEKLFF. The CDR3 coding sequence is TGTGCCAGCAGTCCTTTCCCGGGACAGGGAAGCAATGAAAAACTGTTTTTT. Supplemented by reference TRBV27 and TRBJ1-4, the full variable domain reads EAQVTQNPRYLITVTGKKLTVTCSQNMNHEYMSWYRQDPGLGLRQIYYSMNVEVTDKGDVPEGYKVSRKEKRNFPLILESPSPNQTSLYFCASSPFPGQGSNEKLFFGSGTQLSVL.

The chain is built from TRBV4-2 and TRBJ1-3; perhaps TRBD1 as D (5 bases). The CDR3 contains 14 residues. Trimming pared 4 bases from V and 7 bases from J, leaving 14 bases between. Germline CDR1 reads LGHNA; CDR2 reads YNFKEQ. This CDR3 is CASSPIGTANTIYF. DNA for the CDR3: TGTGCCAGCAGCCCTATAGGGACGGCGAACACCATATATTTT.

V is TRBV7-2 and J is TRBJ2-1; D remains unclear. The length of the CDR3 is 18 residues. Trimming took off 0 bases at V and 6 bases at J, with 21 bases between the two ends. Germline CDR1 reads SGHTA; CDR2 reads FQGNSA. The CDR3 region is CASSLALAYLRPGNEQFF. CDR3 bases: TGTGCCAGCAGCTTAGCGTTGGCGTATCTTCGCCCGGGCAATGAGCAGTTCTTC.

This clone was observed a single time. As DNA, the CDR3 is TGTGCCAGCAGCCCCAGGGGAACAATGAACACTGAAGCTTTCTTT. Amino acid sequence: CASSPRGTMNTEAFF. The J gene is TRBJ1-1, the V gene TRBV13; D may be TRBD1 (6 bases). Trimming took 5 bases from V and 0 from J, leaving 13 bases between them. The CDR3 consists of 15 residues. Germline-derived CDR1 and CDR2 are PRHDT and FYEKMQ (reference sequence).

V and J are TRBV11-2 and TRBJ2-7; possible D gene TRBD1, 6 bases. V dropped 8 bases and J dropped 2 bases, with 25 bases sitting between them. The CDR3 runs 17 residues. The germline CDR1 and CDR2 sequences are SGHAT and FQNNGV. For the CDR3, the DNA is TGTGCCAGCGGAACGTTCGGGACAACAGGGAGTACCTACGAGCAGTACTTC. Amino acids: CASGTFGTTGSTYEQYF.

V and J are TRBV6-4 and TRBJ1-1, with 9 bases that match TRBD1. Germline CDR1 MRHNA, CDR2 SNTAGT. The CDR3 is 15 amino acids. J was trimmed by 5 bases and V by 6 bases; bases with no gene match: 10. The CDR3, as DNA: TGTGCCAGCAGACCCGAACAGGGGGCAAAGACTGAAGCTTTCTTT. Translation gives CASRPEQGAKTEAFF.

J is TRBJ2-7 and V is TRBV7-9, with 8 bases lining up with TRBD2. CDR1 is SEHNR, CDR2 FQNEAQ, per germline (reference sequence). J lost 6 bases, V lost 5 bases, and 6 bases had no gene match. The CDR3 runs 13 residues. CDR3 DNA sequence: TGTGCCAGCAGCCTGCCGAGCGGGGGCGAGCAGTACTTC. Translating it yields CASSLPSGGEQYF.

This chain connects TRBV11-2 to TRBJ2-1; 9 nucleotides align to TRBD2. From germline, CDR1 is SGHAT and CDR2 FQNNGV. After removal of 2 bases from V and 6 bases from J, the junction contained 11 bases not matched to a gene. This CDR3 has 17 residues. The CDR3 protein is CASSLSVAGGPRNEQFF. CDR3 sequence (DNA): TGTGCCAGCAGCTTATCGGTGGCGGGAGGGCCGCGCAATGAGCAGTTCTTC.

The chain recombines TRBV5-1 with TRBJ2-1; TRBD2 matches 13 bases. CDR1 is SGHRS, CDR2 YFSETQ, per germline. The CDR3 is made up of 17 amino acids. V was clipped by 4 bases and J by 6 bases; unmatched bases: 10. CDR3 sequence: CASSLTRLAGGSNEQFF. CDR3 DNA sequence: TGCGCCAGCAGCCTTACACGACTAGCGGGAGGTAGCAATGAGCAGTTCTTC.

V gene TRBV6-5 combines with J gene TRBJ2-2; possible D gene TRBD2, 5 bases. The V end was cut by 7 bases, the J end by 3 bases, with 12 bases between. This CDR3 contains 14 residues. Germline values: CDR1 MNHEY, CDR2 SVGAGI. CDR3 sequence reads: CASTPGTDTGELFF. Written as DNA, the CDR3 is TGTGCCAGCACCCCGGGAACGGACACCGGGGAGCTGTTTTTT.

V is TRBV11-2 and J is TRBJ2-1; 7 positions match TRBD2. J gave up 9 bases and V 0 bases, and 8 bases lay outside the gene matches. Germline V lookup: CDR1 SGHAT, CDR2 FQNNGV. This CDR3 is 15 amino acids long. The DNA of the CDR3 is TGTGCCAGCAGCTTAGACCTACTAGCGTATTCTGAGCAGTTCTTC. This gives the protein CASSLDLLAYSEQFF. Full variable domain (missing parts from reference TRBV11-2 and TRBJ2-1): EAGVAQSPRYKIIEKRQSVAFWCNPISGHATLYWYQQILGQGPKLLIQFQNNGVVDDSQLPKDRFSAERLKGVDSTLKIQPAKLEDSAVYLCASSLDLLAYSEQFFGPGTRLTVL.

The genes are TRBV5-1 and TRBJ2-7; D is ambiguous. Trimming took off 0 bases at V and 0 bases at J, with 16 bases between the two ends. Germline assignment: CDR1 SGHRS and CDR2 YFSETQ. The CDR3 has 17 amino acids. CDR3 loop: CASSLGAWVTASYEQYF. The CDR3 region has the DNA TGCGCCAGCAGCTTGGGAGCGTGGGTAACGGCCTCCTACGAGCAGTACTTC.

The chain uses TRBV27 and TRBJ1-2; D is ambiguous. V lost 5 bases and J lost 1, with 8 bases in between. This CDR3 has 13 residues. Germline assignment: CDR1 MNHEY and CDR2 SMNVEV (reference sequence). This CDR3 reads CASSIKFNYGYTF. The CDR3 bases are TGTGCCAGCAGTATTAAGTTTAACTATGGCTACACCTTC.

The chain has TRBV7-8 and TRBJ2-3; tentatively, D is TRBD2 (5 bases). The CDR3 is 15 amino acids. Deletions cut 7 bases from V and 3 bases from J, with 17 bases between. Looked up from germline, CDR1 is SGHVS and CDR2 is FQNEAQ. The CDR3 here is CASTYTGVGTDTQYF. The CDR3 DNA reads as TGTGCCAGCACCTATACCGGGGTGGGGACAGATACGCAGTATTTT. The variable domain in full, with the rest retrieved from reference TRBV7-8 and TRBJ2-3, is GAGVSQSPRYKVAKRGQDVALRCDPISGHVSLFWYQQALGQGPEFLTYFQNEAQLDKSGLPSDRFFAERPEGSVSTLKIQRTQQEDSAVYLCASTYTGVGTDTQYFGPGTRLTVL.

For this clone: Distinct nucleotide sequences in the sample also encode this CDR3. The V gene is TRBV7-9, the J gene TRBJ2-7; D not certain. Trimming removed 2 bases at V and 1 base at J, with 6 bases between. The CDR3 runs 13 residues. Germline CDR1 is SEHNR and CDR2 is FQNEAQ (reference sequence). The CDR3 DNA reads TGTGCCAGCAGCTTACCCGGTTCCTACGAGCAGTACTTC. This sequence encodes CASSLPGSYEQYF. Full variable domain (rest looked up from reference TRBV7-9 and TRBJ2-7): DTGVSQNPRHKITKRGQNVTFRCDPISEHNRLYWYRQTLGQGPEFLTYFQNEAQLEKSRLLSDRFSAERPKGSFSTLEIQRTEQGDSAMYLCASSLPGSYEQYFGPGTRLTVT.

This sequence joins TRBV6-5 and TRBJ1-1; D is ambiguous. This CDR3 has 12 residues. Germline V gene data show CDR1 as MNHEY and CDR2 as SVGAGI. The V gene lost 5 bases and the J gene lost 4 bases, with 8 bases spanning the gap. In nucleotides, the CDR3 is TGTGCCAGCAGTCCCGCGGGCACTGAAGCTTTCTTT. The encoded protein is CASSPAGTEAFF.

CDR3 nucleotides: TGTGCCAGCAGCTCTCGCAGGACCGGGAATGAGCAGTTCTTC. Translated: CASSSRRTGNEQFF. This sequence joins TRBV11-2 and TRBJ2-1; unclear D gene. The germline V gene has CDR1 SGHAT and CDR2 FQNNGV. The CDR3 is 14 amino acids. Trimming removed 4 bases from V and 7 bases from J, with 14 bases in between.

The chain recombines TRBV11-3 with TRBJ2-2; D unclear. With 1 base removed from V and 2 bases from J, the gap between germline ends came to 8 bases. This CDR3 comprises 15 residues. CDR1 is SGHNT, CDR2 YENEEA, per germline. The CDR3 DNA sequence: TGTGCCAGCAGCTTAGTGCGGAGCAACACCGGGGAGCTGTTTTTT. It encodes CASSLVRSNTGELFF. Combining the CDR3 with reference TRBV11-3 and TRBJ2-2 gives the whole variable domain EAGVVQSPRYKIIEKKQPVAFWCNPISGHNTLYWYLQNLGQGPELLIRYENEEAVDDSQLPKDRFSAERLKGVDSTLKIQPAELGDSAVYLCASSLVRSNTGELFFGEGSRLTVL.

The chain recombines TRBV19 with TRBJ2-1, with 11 positions matching TRBD2. Germline CDR1 is LNHDA and CDR2 is SQIVND (reference sequence). With V trimmed by 3 bases and J by 0 bases, 7 bases remained unmatched. The CDR3 loop spans 18 amino acids. In nucleotides, the CDR3 is TGTGCCAGTAGTATTTCTAGCGGGAGGTCCTCCTCCTACAATGAGCAGTTCTTC. Translated, it gives CASSISSGRSSSYNEQFF.